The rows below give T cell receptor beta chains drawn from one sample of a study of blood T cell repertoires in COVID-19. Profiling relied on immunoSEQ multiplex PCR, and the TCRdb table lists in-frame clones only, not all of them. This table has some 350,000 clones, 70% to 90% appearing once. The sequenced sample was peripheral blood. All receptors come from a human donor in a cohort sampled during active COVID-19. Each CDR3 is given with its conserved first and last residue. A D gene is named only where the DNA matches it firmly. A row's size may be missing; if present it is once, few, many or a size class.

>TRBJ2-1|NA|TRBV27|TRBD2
TGTGCCAGCAGTTTAGTTGGAGCGGGAGGGCCCGGCAATGAGCAGTTCTTC
CASSLVGAGGPGNEQFF
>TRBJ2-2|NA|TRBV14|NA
TGTGCCAGCAGCCAATTATCCGGAACGGGAAACACCGGGGAGCTGTTTTTT
CASSQLSGTGNTGELFF
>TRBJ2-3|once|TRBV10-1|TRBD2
TGCGCCAGCAGTCCATTAGCGGGAGTGGGGGATACGCAGTATTTT
CASSPLAGVGDTQYF
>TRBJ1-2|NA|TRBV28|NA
TGTGCCAGCAGTTTAGGGGGGTATGGCTACACCTTC
CASSLGGYGYTF
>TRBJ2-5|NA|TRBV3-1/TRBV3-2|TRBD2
TGTGCCAGCAGACAAAGGTTACTCGAACTAGCGGGGGGGCCTGGAGAGACCCAGTACTTC
CASRQRLLELAGGPGETQYF
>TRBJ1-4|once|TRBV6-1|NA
TGTGCCAGCAGTGAGCCGGCGGGGACTGGTAATGAAAAACTGTTTTTT
CASSEPAGTGNEKLFF
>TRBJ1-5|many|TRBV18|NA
TGTGCCAGCTCAGAGGACAGCCCCAACCCCCAGCATTTT
CASSEDSPNPQHF
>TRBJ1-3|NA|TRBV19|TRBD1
TGTGCCAGTAGTATGGGGACAGTCTCCAGCTCTGGAAACACCATATATTTT
CASSMGTVSSSGNTIYF
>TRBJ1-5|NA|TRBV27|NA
TGTGCCAGCAGTTTACGATCGGGGGATTATAGCAATCAGCCCCAGCATTTT
CASSLRSGDYSNQPQHF
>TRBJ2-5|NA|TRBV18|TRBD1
TGTGCCAGCTCAAGAGGGGACAGAGGAGAGACCCAGTACTTC
CASSRGDRGETQYF
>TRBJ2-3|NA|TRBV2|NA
TGTGCCAGCAGTGTAGAACCACCAAAATGGGATACGCAGTATTTT
CASSVEPPKWDTQYF
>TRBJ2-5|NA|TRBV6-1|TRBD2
TGTGCCAGCAGTGAATGGGGCCCGGGGGGGGTGAGGACCCAGTACTTC
CASSEWGPGGVRTQYF
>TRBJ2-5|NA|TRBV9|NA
TGTGCCAGCAGCGCAGGACTTAACCAAGAGACCCAGTACTTC
CASSAGLNQETQYF
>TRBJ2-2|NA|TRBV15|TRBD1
TGTGCCACCAGCAGAGATGCCGGGGACAGGGGGCAAGCCGGGGAGCTGTTTTTT
CATSRDAGDRGQAGELFF
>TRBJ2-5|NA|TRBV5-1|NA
TGCGCCAGCAGCTTGGGACAGGCACAGGAGACCCAGTACTTC
CASSLGQAQETQYF
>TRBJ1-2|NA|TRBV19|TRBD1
TGTGCCAGTAGTCCATCAGAGGGGGCGTATGGCTACACCTTC
CASSPSEGAYGYTF
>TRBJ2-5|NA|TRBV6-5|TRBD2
TGTGCCAGCAGTCGGACTAGCGGAGAGGGATCGGCCCAGTACTTC
CASSRTSGEGSAQYF
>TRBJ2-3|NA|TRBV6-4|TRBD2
TGTGCCAGCAGTGACTCTTCTAGCGGGGGAGATACGCAGTATTTT
CASSDSSSGGDTQYF
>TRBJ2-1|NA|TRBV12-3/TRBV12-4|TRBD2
TGTGCCAGCAGCCGGACTAGTGGTGAGCAGTTCTTC
CASSRTSGEQFF
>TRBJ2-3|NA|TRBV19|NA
TGTGCCAGTAGTATAGGGACAGAAAGCACAGATACGCAGTATTTT
CASSIGTESTDTQYF
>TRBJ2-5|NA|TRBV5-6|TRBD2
TGTGCCAGCAGCCAGACTAGCGGAGGGCAAGAGACCCAGTACTTC
CASSQTSGGQETQYF
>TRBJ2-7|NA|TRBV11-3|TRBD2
TGTGCCAGCAGCTCCGGGACTAGCGACGAGCAGTACTTC
CASSSGTSDEQYF
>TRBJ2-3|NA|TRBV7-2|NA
TGTGCCAGCAGCATTAGGGGACTCCGCTACACAGATACGCAGTATTTT
CASSIRGLRYTDTQYF
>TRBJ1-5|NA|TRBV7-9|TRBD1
TGTGCCAGCAGCCACCCCAGGGGAGTATCGGACAGGGGCGATCAGCCCCAGCATTTT
CASSHPRGVSDRGDQPQHF
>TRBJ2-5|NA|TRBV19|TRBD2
TGTGCCAGTAGTATAGTAGCGGGAGGACAAGAGACCCAGTACTTC
CASSIVAGGQETQYF
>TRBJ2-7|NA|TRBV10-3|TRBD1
TGTGCCATCAGCGCGACAGGGGACGAGCAGTACTTC
CAISATGDEQYF
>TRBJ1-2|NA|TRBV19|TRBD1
TGTGCCAGTATCGATGACAGGGTGGACTATGGCTACACCTTC
CASIDDRVDYGYTF
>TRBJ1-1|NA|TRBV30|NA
TGTGCCTGGAGTCGGCGGGGCAGTGAAGCTTTCTTT
CAWSRRGSEAFF
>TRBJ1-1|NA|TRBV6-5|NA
TGTGCCAGCAGGACCAACAGGGTGGCTGAAGCTTTCTTT
CASRTNRVAEAFF
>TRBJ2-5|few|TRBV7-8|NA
TGTGCCAGCACCAAGCGAGGGCGGGAGACCCAGTACTTC
CASTKRGRETQYF
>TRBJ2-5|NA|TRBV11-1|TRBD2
TGTGCCAGCAGCTTAGCGGGACTAGCGGGAGGTGGAGAGACCCAGTACTTC
CASSLAGLAGGGETQYF
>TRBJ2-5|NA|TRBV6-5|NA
TGTGCCAGCAGCTCACCTAGAGGGCCGGTCACCCAGTACTTC
CASSSPRGPVTQYF
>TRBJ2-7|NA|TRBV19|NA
TGTGCCAGTAGTGACAGGACCACCTACGAGCAGTACTTC
CASSDRTTYEQYF
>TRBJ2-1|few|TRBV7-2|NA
TGTGCCAGCAGCCCCCACTCTTGGGAGCAGTTCTTC
CASSPHSWEQFF
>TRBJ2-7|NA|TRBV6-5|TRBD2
TGTGCCAGCAGGAGGACTAGCGGGAATACCTACGAGCAGTACTTC
CASRRTSGNTYEQYF
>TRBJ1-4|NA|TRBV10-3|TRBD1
TGTGCCATCAGTCAGGGGGGACAGGGGATCGAAAAACTGTTTTTT
CAISQGGQGIEKLFF
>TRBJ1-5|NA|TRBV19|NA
TGTGCCAGTAGTATAGGTAGAGAGGAGGATCAGCCCCAGCATTTT
CASSIGREEDQPQHF
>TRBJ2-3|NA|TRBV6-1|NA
TGTGCCAGCAGTGAGGCAGGGGTGCGAGGAAAAACAGATACGCAGTATTTT
CASSEAGVRGKTDTQYF
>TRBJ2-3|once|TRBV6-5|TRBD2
TGTGCCAGCGTTCTAGCGGGGGACACAGATACGCAGTATTTT
CASVLAGDTDTQYF
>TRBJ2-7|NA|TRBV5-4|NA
TGTGCCAGCAGCTTACCAGGGGGGTACGAGCAGTACTTC
CASSLPGGYEQYF
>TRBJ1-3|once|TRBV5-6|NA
TGTGCCAGCTTCACGATCGGTCGGGGGGCGCCTGGAAACACCATATATTTT
CASFTIGRGAPGNTIYF
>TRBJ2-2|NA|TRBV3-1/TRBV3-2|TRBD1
TGTGCCAGCAGCCAAGCCCGGACAGGGGTCACCGGGGAGCTGTTTTTT
CASSQARTGVTGELFF
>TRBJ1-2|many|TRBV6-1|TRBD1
TGTGCCAGCAGTGAAGCCGGCAGGGGGCGGGGTGGCTACACCTTC
CASSEAGRGRGGYTF
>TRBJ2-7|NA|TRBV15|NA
TGTGCCACCAGCAGAGATTTGCGTGGCGAGCAGTACTTC
CATSRDLRGEQYF
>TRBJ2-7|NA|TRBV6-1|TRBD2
TGTGCCAGCAGTGAGTGGTTTGCGGGGGCCTACGAGCAGTACTTC
CASSEWFAGAYEQYF
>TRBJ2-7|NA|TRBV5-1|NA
TGCGCCAGCAGCTTGGAAGTGGAGGTTAGCTCCTACGAGCAGTACTTC
CASSLEVEVSSYEQYF
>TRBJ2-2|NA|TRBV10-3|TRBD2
TGTGCCATCAGTGTAGGGACTAGCGGGAGGGCCGGCGGGGAGCTGTTTTTT
CAISVGTSGRAGGELFF
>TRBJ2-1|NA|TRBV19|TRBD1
TGTGCCAGTCAGCTCCGGGACAGGATTTACAATGAGCAGTTCTTC
CASQLRDRIYNEQFF
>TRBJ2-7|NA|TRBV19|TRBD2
TGTGCCAGTAGTATTTCCCCGGGAGGCGTCTCCTACGAGCAGTACTTC
CASSISPGGVSYEQYF